Below, one T cell receptor beta chain is given with its context. In germline, CDR1 is MNHEY, CDR2 SMNVEV (reference sequence). The CDR3 loop spans 16 amino acids. V was clipped by 6 bases and J by 5 bases, with 19 bases between them. This sample stems from a study of control samples from healthy donors and cancer patients. Sequencing used immunoSEQ multiplex PCR; TCRdb keeps in-frame clones, though not all of them. The data hold over 150,000 clones, with around 90% observed a single time. V is TRBV27 and J is TRBJ2-2, with D tentatively TRBD2 (7 bases). This receptor was taken from a man aged 30 to 45 in good health. The material sequenced was blood. The DNA for the CDR3 is TGTGCCAGCAGCTCTTTGGGGGGGCGTAGAACCGGGGAGCTGTTTTTT. Its translation: CASSSLGGRRTGELFF.